This T cell receptor (beta chain) was observed in a study of radiotherapy plus CTLA-4 blockade in lung cancer. For the study at large: Patients showed objective responses in 15% to 20% of cases and disease control in 31%. Regarding the study as a whole: It was early blood T cell clone dynamics, with interferon-beta, that reportedly best predicted response. Subsequent to radiotherapy plus ipilimumab, tumor-derived TCR clones underwent expansion in blood.

The germline CDR1 and CDR2 sequences are MNHEY and SVGAGI. This CDR3 is 14 amino acids long. V lost 11 bases and J lost 0, with 14 bases in between. The assay was immunoSEQ multiplex PCR, and TCRdb's table has in-frame clones only and misses some. The profile covers about 87,000 clones, with around 90% appearing a single time and 15% to 20% taken by the ten largest. As regards this clone: The target antigen is unknown.

The chain couples TRBV6-5 to TRBJ1-3; possible D gene TRBD1, 6 bases. The receptor was isolated from a human donor with non-small cell lung cancer that progressed on radiotherapy plus ipilimumab. Specimen: peripheral blood, collected from a patient treated with radiotherapy plus ipilimumab. CDR3 DNA: TGTGCCGCCAGGGACACCCACTCTGGAAACACCATATATTTT. Protein: CAARDTHSGNTIYF.